The 23 T cell receptor beta chains below all came from one sample that was sequenced in a study of shared clonotypes between healthy human individuals. Libraries were prepared by immunoSEQ multiplex PCR; TCRdb keeps only in-frame clonotypes and omits some of them. This table holds some 1,400,000 clones, roughly 96% found once. Sequenced material: naive CD4+ T cells sorted from blood. The subset here: CD45RA+ positively selected. These receptors were obtained from a man aged 25 to 40 in good health.

As regards this clone: Additional DNA sequences in this sample encode the identical CDR3. This chain connects TRBV9 to TRBJ2-2; D not certain. This CDR3 has 12 amino acids. Germline loops: CDR1 SGDLS, CDR2 YYNGEE. Trimming stripped 0 bases from V and 6 bases from J, with 3 bases between. CDR3 protein: CASSVGPGELFF. The CDR3, as DNA: TGTGCCAGCAGCGTAGGGCCCGGGGAGCTGTTTTTT.

DNA of the CDR3: TGTGCCAGCAGCCGTTTGTGGGAGTCCAATGAGCAGTTCTTC. The encoded protein is CASSRLWESNEQFF. This chain connects TRBV5-5 to TRBJ2-1; possibly TRBD2 for D (5 bases). Trimming took 4 bases from V and 6 from J, leaving 14 bases between them. The CDR3 covers 14 residues. Looked up from germline, CDR1 is SGHKS and CDR2 is YYEKEE (reference sequence).

This clone has a single count. The DNA of the CDR3 is TGTGCCAGCATCGCACGGGGAGGGATGGATGAGCAGTTCTTC. This translates into CASIARGGMDEQFF. The chain is built from TRBV2 and TRBJ2-1, with 7 bases identical to TRBD2. V gave up 7 bases and J gave up 8 bases; unmatched junction bases: 11. The length of the CDR3 is 14 residues. Germline CDR1 and CDR2: SNHLY and FYNNEI.

This clone has more than one count but fewer than ten. The rearrangement uses TRBV5-4 and TRBJ2-1; TRBD2 aligns across 13 bases. CDR3 length equals 14 residues. Germline V gives CDR1 SGHNT, CDR2 YYREEE (reference sequence). J lost 5 bases, V lost 5 bases, and 1 base had no gene match. The CDR3 nucleotides are TGTGCCAGCAGAACTAGCGGGAGGGACAATGAGCAGTTCTTC. Protein product: CASRTSGRDNEQFF. Full variable domain (outside the CDR3, taken from reference TRBV5-4 and TRBJ2-1): ETGVTQSPTHLIKTRGQQVTLRCSSQSGHNTVSWYQQALGQGPQFIFQYYREEENGRGNFPPRFSGLQFPNYSSELNVNALELDDSALYLCASRTSGRDNEQFFGPGTRLTVL.

The chain couples TRBV9 to TRBJ2-2; 12 bases map to TRBD2. Germline assignment: CDR1 SGDLS and CDR2 YYNGEE. Trimming took 1 base from V and 5 from J; bases not matched to a gene: 9. This CDR3 is built from 18 residues. CDR3 amino acids: CASSVKASGRGGTGELFF. The CDR3 nucleotides read TGTGCCAGCAGCGTAAAAGCTAGCGGGAGGGGAGGAACCGGGGAGCTGTTTTTT.

The chain couples TRBV7-2 to TRBJ2-1, with D hard to call. Per the germline V gene, CDR1 is SGHTA and CDR2 is FQGNSA. The CDR3 runs 14 residues. V was shortened by 5 bases and J by 6 bases, with 14 bases between the two germline ends. Written as DNA, the CDR3 is TGTGCCAGCAGCCAGAGCCCGCCGGCCAATGAGCAGTTCTTC. It translates to CASSQSPPANEQFF.

J is TRBJ2-2 and V is TRBV27, with 8 nucleotides matching TRBD2. CDR3 length equals 17 residues. CDR1 MNHEY and CDR2 SMNVEV come from the germline V gene (reference sequence). V shed 1 base and J 3 bases; nucleotides not matched to a gene: 7. CDR3 DNA sequence: TGTGCCAGCAGTTTATGGGGACCGGGAGGGGACACCGGGGAGCTGTTTTTT. Its protein product is CASSLWGPGGDTGELFF.

The CDR3 DNA is TGTGCCAGCTCACCAATCGGGGTATCGTCCGAGCAGTACTTC. Protein: CASSPIGVSSEQYF. This chain connects TRBV18 to TRBJ2-7, with D tentatively TRBD2 (5 bases). The CDR3 is made up of 14 amino acids. Germline values: CDR1 KGHSH, CDR2 LQKENI. V was pared by 2 bases and J by 6 bases, with 14 bases between. Full variable domain (remainder filled in from reference TRBV18 and TRBJ2-7): NAGVMQNPRHLVRRRGQEARLRCSPMKGHSHVYWYRQLPEEGLKFMVYLQKENIIDESGMPKERFSAEFPKEGPSILRIQQVVRGDSAAYFCASSPIGVSSEQYFGPGTRLTVT.

The genes are TRBV9 and TRBJ1-3, with D perhaps matching TRBD1 (5 bases). CDR1 is SGDLS, CDR2 YYNGEE, per germline. V was shortened by 4 bases and J by 0 bases, with 14 bases between the two germline ends. The CDR3 sequence is 16 residues long. This chain's CDR3 is CASSTLGTGSGNTIYF. CDR3 sequence (DNA): TGTGCCAGCAGCACCCTGGGGACGGGCTCTGGAAACACCATATATTTT.

The chain employs TRBV6-1 and TRBJ2-7; a possible D gene is TRBD2 (6 bases). Germline-derived CDR1 and CDR2 are MNHNS and SASEGT. V was trimmed by 7 bases and J by 3 bases, leaving 16 bases between them. This CDR3 contains 14 residues. Written as DNA, the CDR3 is TGTGCCAGCATGGGACTTCCCGAGGGCTACGAGCAGTACTTC. It translates to CASMGLPEGYEQYF.

This chain uses TRBV5-1 with TRBJ2-3; possibly TRBD2 for D (6 bases). The CDR3 is 16 amino acids. The germline V gene encodes CDR1 SGHRS and CDR2 YFSETQ. V was clipped by 4 bases and J by 2 bases, with 17 bases between them. The CDR3 DNA is TGCGCCAGCAGCCATGTGGCGGGAATACTCACAGATACGCAGTATTTT. Its protein is CASSHVAGILTDTQYF.

The chain carries TRBV11-1 and TRBJ1-4; D is unclear. Deletions cut 1 base from V and 10 bases from J, with 7 bases between. CDR3 size: 12 residues. CDR1 and CDR2 from the germline V gene are SGHAT and FQDESV (reference sequence). CDR3 sequence (DNA): TGTGCCAGCAGCTTAGTCATGGGAAAACTGTTTTTT. The encoded protein is CASSLVMGKLFF.

This clone was picked up one time. The chain employs TRBV6-1 and TRBJ2-1, with D tentatively TRBD1 or TRBD2 (5 bases each). The CDR3 loop spans 17 amino acids. The germline V gene encodes CDR1 MNHNS and CDR2 SASEGT. Trimming pared 2 bases from V and 2 bases from J, leaving 16 bases between. The DNA for the CDR3 is TGTGCCAGCAGTGAAATGGATGGGACCAGAGCCTACAATGAGCAGTTCTTC. It translates to CASSEMDGTRAYNEQFF.

This rearrangement joins TRBV7-9 to TRBJ2-3; D could derive from TRBD1 or TRBD2 (5 bases each). The CDR3 contains 15 residues. Germline values: CDR1 SEHNR, CDR2 FQNEAQ (reference sequence). The V gene lost 10 bases and the J gene lost 4 bases, with 21 bases spanning the gap. Here the CDR3 reads CAILGAKIGADTQYF. In DNA, the CDR3 is TGTGCCATTCTCGGGGCTAAAATTGGGGCAGATACGCAGTATTTT.

The chain couples TRBV11-2 to TRBJ2-2; tentative D call: TRBD1 (5 bases). Per germline, CDR1 SGHAT and CDR2 FQNNGV. V was pared by 7 bases and J by 7 bases, with 13 bases between. The CDR3 runs to 13 residues. The CDR3 DNA is TGTGCCAGCAAGCTTAAGGACATCGGGGAGCTGTTTTTT. Protein sequence: CASKLKDIGELFF.

The chain employs TRBV6-1 and TRBJ2-7, with 9 bases matching TRBD1. After removal of 6 bases from V and 2 bases from J, the junction contained 5 bases not matched to a gene. Germline lookup yields CDR1 MNHNS and CDR2 SASEGT. This CDR3 comprises 14 residues. CDR3 region: CASRGQGQTYEQYF. Written as DNA, the CDR3 is TGTGCCAGCAGGGGACAGGGACAAACCTACGAGCAGTACTTC.

The rearrangement uses TRBV5-1 and TRBJ2-7; 11 bases match TRBD2. CDR3 length: 14 amino acids. The V segment lost 2 bases and the J segment 4 bases; nucleotides outside the gene matches: 2. The germline CDR1 and CDR2 sequences are SGHRS and YFSETQ. The CDR3 reads CASSFTSGRYEQYF. The CDR3 DNA reads as TGCGCCAGCAGCTTCACTAGCGGGAGATACGAGCAGTACTTC.

The chain links TRBV7-2 to TRBJ2-1; D uncertain. CDR3 length equals 15 residues. Trimming took 1 base from V and 4 from J, leaving 11 bases between them. Looked up from germline, CDR1 is SGHTA and CDR2 is FQGNSA. This CDR3 reads CASSLEFVAYNEQFF. The CDR3 DNA reads as TGTGCCAGCAGCTTAGAGTTTGTGGCGTACAATGAGCAGTTCTTC.

Comment on this clone: Other DNA sequences in this specimen translate into the identical CDR3. The rearrangement uses TRBV5-1 and TRBJ1-5; D gene unclear. Germline V gene lookup returns CDR1 SGHRS and CDR2 YFSETQ. The V gene lost 2 bases and the J gene lost 0 bases, with 9 bases spanning the gap. The CDR3 sequence is 15 residues long. CDR3 residues: CASSLDGYSNQPQHF. The DNA for the CDR3 is TGCGCCAGCAGCTTAGACGGTTATAGCAATCAGCCCCAGCATTTT.

This chain uses TRBV29-1 with TRBJ2-5; D not certain. Trimming pared 7 bases from V and 3 bases from J, leaving 12 bases between. Germline-derived CDR1 and CDR2 are SQVTM and ANQGSEA. The CDR3 covers 12 residues. The CDR3 DNA reads TGCAGCGGGGCCGAGGCAGAAGAGACCCAGTACTTC. Its protein is CSGAEAEETQYF.

The CDR3 DNA follows: TGTGCCAGTAGTATCTTAGGACAGGTCTATGGCTACACCTTC. Amino acids: CASSILGQVYGYTF. This chain uses TRBV19 with TRBJ1-2, with TRBD1 matching over 7 bases. The germline V gene encodes CDR1 LNHDA and CDR2 SQIVND (reference sequence). This CDR3 comprises 14 residues. Trimming removed 3 bases from V and 4 bases from J; junction bases left unmatched: 5.

V gene TRBV5-1 combines with J gene TRBJ1-1; 7 bases are a match to TRBD1. The CDR3 spans 16 residues. Germline CDR1 SGHRS, CDR2 YFSETQ. V was pared by 1 base and J by 1 base, with 7 bases of the junction left unmatched. The CDR3 region has the DNA TGCGCCAGCAGCTTGATACCTGGGACAGCGAACACTGAAGCTTTCTTT. Protein: CASSLIPGTANTEAFF.

This clone was seen only once. This rearrangement joins TRBV9 to TRBJ1-1; a possible D gene is TRBD1 (6 bases). Trimming took off 3 bases at V and 1 base at J, with 13 bases between the two ends. Germline CDR1 and CDR2: SGDLS and YYNGEE. The CDR3 extends over 15 amino acids. For the CDR3, the DNA is TGTGCCAGCAGCGCAGAGGGGGTACCGAACACTGAAGCTTTCTTT. Encoded protein: CASSAEGVPNTEAFF.